This TCR beta chain stems from a study of radiotherapy plus CTLA-4 blockade in lung cancer. Repertoires were generated with immunoSEQ multiplex PCR, while TCRdb's copy carries only in-frame clones and drops some. The sample shows roughly 32,000 clones, approximately 70% of them seen only once. This CDR3 has 16 amino acids. V dropped 3 bases and J dropped 9; count of bases not matched to a gene: 11. Germline CDR1 MNHEY, CDR2 SMNVEV (reference sequence). This clone was detected only once. Material: peripheral blood, obtained from a patient treated with radiotherapy plus ipilimumab. The origin of this receptor is a human donor with non-small cell lung cancer who had stable disease on radiotherapy plus ipilimumab. The rearrangement uses TRBV27 and TRBJ2-1; 10 nucleotides align to TRBD2. The CDR3 nucleotides read TGTGCCAGCAGTTTTTTAGCGGGAGGTCTGAGGAGTGAGCAGTTCTTC. It is translated as CASSFLAGGLRSEQFF.